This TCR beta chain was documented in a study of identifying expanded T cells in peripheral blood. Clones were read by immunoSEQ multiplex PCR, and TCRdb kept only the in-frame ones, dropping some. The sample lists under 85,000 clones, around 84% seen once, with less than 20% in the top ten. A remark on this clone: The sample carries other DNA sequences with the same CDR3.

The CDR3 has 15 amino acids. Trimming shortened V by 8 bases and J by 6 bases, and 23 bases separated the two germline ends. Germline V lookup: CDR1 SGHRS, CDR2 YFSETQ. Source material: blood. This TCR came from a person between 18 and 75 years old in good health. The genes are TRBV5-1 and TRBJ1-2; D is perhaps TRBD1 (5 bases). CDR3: CASSPQGLIRHGYTF. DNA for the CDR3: TGCGCCAGTAGCCCTCAGGGACTCATCAGGCATGGCTACACCTTC.